The 18 T cell receptor beta chains below were found in one sample sequenced in a study of cytomegalovirus exposure and HLA in healthy donors. Primers for the PCR totalled 60 Vbeta and 13 Jbeta. Assay: immunoSEQ multiplex PCR; the TCRdb copy retains only in-frame clones and omits some. The sample table includes about 52,000 clones. The specimen sequenced was PBMCs. The receptors were sampled from a woman aged 60-75 years in good health and CMV-seropositive.

Concerning this clone: This sample also contains other DNA sequences that code for the same CDR3. This chain connects TRBV5-6 to TRBJ1-2; D not resolved. Germline loops: CDR1 SGHDT, CDR2 YYEEEE. The length of the CDR3 is 13 residues. The V gene lost 5 bases and the J gene lost 4 bases, with 12 bases spanning the gap. The CDR3 loop reads CASSGPEGYGYTF. CDR3 sequence (DNA): TGTGCCAGCAGTGGACCGGAGGGCTATGGCTACACCTTC.

The chain combines TRBV19 with TRBJ2-3; possibly TRBD2 for D (6 bases). The CDR3 runs 13 residues. CDR1 LNHDA and CDR2 SQIVND come from the germline V gene (reference sequence). Trimming pared 7 bases from V and 1 base from J, leaving 9 bases between. DNA of the CDR3: TGTGCCAGTAAAACGGGGGGCACAGATACGCAGTATTTT. Protein sequence: CASKTGGTDTQYF.

J is TRBJ1-6 and V is TRBV11-2; D might be TRBD1 (5 bases). The length of the CDR3 is 19 residues. Trimming took 3 bases from V and 0 from J, leaving 18 bases between them. Looked up from germline, CDR1 is SGHAT and CDR2 is FQNNGV. DNA of the CDR3: TGTGCCAGCAGCTTGGATTCGGGACTCCTAAGCTCCTATAATTCACCCCTCCACTTT. This translates into CASSLDSGLLSSYNSPLHF.

The chain is built from TRBV7-9 and TRBJ1-5, with a possible D match to TRBD1 (6 bases). Germline CDR1 reads SEHNR; CDR2 reads FQNEAQ (reference sequence). The CDR3 sequence is 12 residues long. Trimming took 4 bases from V and 7 from J, leaving 8 bases between them. The CDR3 DNA sequence: TGTGCCAGCAGCTCCGACAGGCAGCCCCAGCATTTT. Residues: CASSSDRQPQHF.

J is TRBJ2-4 and V is TRBV5-4; 9 bases map to TRBD1. The CDR3 loop spans 16 amino acids. Germline V gene sequence: CDR1 SGHNT, CDR2 YYREEE (reference sequence). V was clipped by 4 bases and J by 8 bases; unmatched bases: 13. DNA for the CDR3: TGTGCCAGCAGCGGAGGTCAGGGACAGGGTGTCGACATTCAGTACTTC. It translates to CASSGGQGQGVDIQYF.

The chain links TRBV27 to TRBJ1-2, with TRBD1 as a possible D gene (5 bases). Germline lookup yields CDR1 MNHEY and CDR2 SMNVEV (reference sequence). CDR3 length: 15 residues. V was pared by 3 bases and J by 4 bases, with 15 bases between. CDR3 DNA sequence: TGTGCCAGCAGTTTGCTACCCGGGGGTAGCTATGGCTACACCTTC. Protein: CASSLLPGGSYGYTF.

V and J are TRBV9 and TRBJ1-1; the D gene is possibly TRBD1 (5 bases). Trimming shortened V by 4 bases and J by 0 bases, and 10 bases separated the two germline ends. Germline loops: CDR1 SGDLS, CDR2 YYNGEE. The CDR3 consists of 14 residues. The CDR3 DNA reads TGTGCCAGCAGCTTAGACAGAGTGAACACTGAAGCTTTCTTT. Encoded protein: CASSLDRVNTEAFF.

The rearrangement links TRBV4-3 to TRBJ1-2; D may be TRBD1 (6 bases). The CDR3 contains 15 residues. The germline CDR1 and CDR2 sequences are LGHNA and YSLEER. V was trimmed by 4 bases and J by 0 bases, leaving 12 bases between them. Written as DNA, the CDR3 is TGCGCCAGCAGCCGTGACAGGCAGACTAACTATGGCTACACCTTC. Its protein product is CASSRDRQTNYGYTF.

The chain employs TRBV7-9 and TRBJ1-5, with D uncertain. The CDR3 runs 12 residues. The V end lost 1 base, the J end lost 6 bases, and 4 bases lay between the germline ends. Germline-derived CDR1 and CDR2 are SEHNR and FQNEAQ (reference sequence). For the CDR3, the DNA is TGTGCCAGCAGCTTAGTTAGTCAGCCCCAGCATTTT. This codes for CASSLVSQPQHF.

This chain links TRBV9 with TRBJ2-5, with D unclear. The V end lost 4 bases, the J end lost 1 base, and 11 bases lay between the germline ends. CDR1 is SGDLS, CDR2 YYNGEE, per germline. This CDR3 is 14 amino acids long. The CDR3, as DNA: TGTGCCAGCAGCTCCCACTCCCTCCAAGAGACCCAGTACTTC. The encoded protein is CASSSHSLQETQYF.

The chain couples TRBV5-1 to TRBJ2-7; TRBD2 agrees at 8 bases. The germline V gene encodes CDR1 SGHRS and CDR2 YFSETQ. The CDR3 covers 15 residues. With V trimmed by 5 bases and J by 0 bases, 7 bases remained unmatched. CDR3 sequence: CASRRGGLSSYEQYF. The CDR3 bases are TGCGCCAGCAGACGGGGGGGCCTGAGCTCCTACGAGCAGTACTTC.

The rearrangement uses TRBV6-1 and TRBJ2-3; the D is unclear. V was shortened by 7 bases and J by 6 bases, with 5 bases between the two germline ends. The CDR3 consists of 10 residues. Looked up from germline, CDR1 is MNHNS and CDR2 is SASEGT. The CDR3 DNA follows: TGTGCCAGCATCTCGGATACGCAGTATTTT. This encodes CASISDTQYF.

The chain employs TRBV12-5 and TRBJ1-2; D may be TRBD1 (5 bases). Trimming took 3 bases from V and 13 from J, leaving 15 bases between them. The germline V gene has CDR1 LGHNT and CDR2 FRNRAP. This CDR3 contains 12 residues. DNA of the CDR3: TGTGCTAGTGGTTTAGTTCTAGGGGATTGCACCTTC. As protein: CASGLVLGDCTF.

The genes are TRBV19 and TRBJ2-7; tentative D call: TRBD1 (6 bases). V was pared by 8 bases and J by 2 bases, with 16 bases between. Germline CDR1 is LNHDA and CDR2 is SQIVND (reference sequence). This CDR3 spans 14 amino acids. The CDR3 protein is CASGYRERAYEQYF. Here the CDR3 DNA reads TGTGCCAGTGGTTACAGGGAGCGCGCCTACGAGCAGTACTTC. The variable domain in full, with the rest retrieved from reference TRBV19 and TRBJ2-7, is DGGITQSPKYLFRKEGQNVTLSCEQNLNHDAMYWYRQDPGQGLRLIYYSQIVNDFQKGDIAEGYSVSREKKESFPLTVTSAQKNPTAFYLCASGYRERAYEQYFGPGTRLTVT.

J is TRBJ1-5 and V is TRBV18; 7 bases agree with TRBD1. The V gene's germline CDR1 is KGHSH and CDR2 LQKENI. This CDR3 region has 15 residues. With V trimmed by 3 bases and J by 0 bases, 2 bases remained unmatched. Here the CDR3 reads CASSPQGDSNQPQHF. CDR3 bases: TGTGCCAGCTCACCCCAGGGGGATAGCAATCAGCCCCAGCATTTT.

The V and J genes are TRBV18 and TRBJ1-1, with 8 bases identical to TRBD1. The V and J ends lost 3 bases and 6 bases, in that order; junction bases with no gene match: 6. Germline loops: CDR1 KGHSH, CDR2 LQKENI. This CDR3 is built from 14 residues. The CDR3 bases are TGTGCCAGCTCACCGCGTCAGGGGGCATCTGAAGCTTTCTTT. Its protein product is CASSPRQGASEAFF.

This chain links TRBV4-1 with TRBJ1-4; no clear D. Per the germline V gene, CDR1 is MGHRA and CDR2 is YSYEKL. V was trimmed by 0 bases and J by 4 bases, leaving 12 bases between them. The CDR3 is 16 residues long. In DNA, the CDR3 is TGCGCCAGCAGCCAAGACAGCGAAAGTTATAATGAAAAACTGTTTTTT. This gives the protein CASSQDSESYNEKLFF.

The chain employs TRBV19 and TRBJ1-6; possible D gene TRBD1, 5 bases. This CDR3 is built from 14 residues. Trimming pared 5 bases from V and 6 bases from J, leaving 11 bases between. The V gene's germline CDR1 is LNHDA and CDR2 SQIVND (reference sequence). Written as DNA, the CDR3 is TGTGCCAGTAGTTCGCGACAGCTTAATTCACCCCTCCACTTT. It codes for CASSSRQLNSPLHF.